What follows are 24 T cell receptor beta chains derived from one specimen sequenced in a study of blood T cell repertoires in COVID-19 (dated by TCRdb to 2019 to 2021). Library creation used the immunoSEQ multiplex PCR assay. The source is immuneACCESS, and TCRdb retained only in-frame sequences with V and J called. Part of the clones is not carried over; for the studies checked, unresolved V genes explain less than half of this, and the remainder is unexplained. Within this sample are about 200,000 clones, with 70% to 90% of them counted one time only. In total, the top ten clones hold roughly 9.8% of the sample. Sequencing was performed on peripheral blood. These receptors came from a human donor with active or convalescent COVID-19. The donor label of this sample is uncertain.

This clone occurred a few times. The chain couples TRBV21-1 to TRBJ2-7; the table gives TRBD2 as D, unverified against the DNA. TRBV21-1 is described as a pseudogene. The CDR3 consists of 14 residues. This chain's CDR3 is CASSTKRDPYEQYF. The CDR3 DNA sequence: TGTGCCAGCAGCACCAAGCGGGACCCCTACGAGCAGTACTTC.

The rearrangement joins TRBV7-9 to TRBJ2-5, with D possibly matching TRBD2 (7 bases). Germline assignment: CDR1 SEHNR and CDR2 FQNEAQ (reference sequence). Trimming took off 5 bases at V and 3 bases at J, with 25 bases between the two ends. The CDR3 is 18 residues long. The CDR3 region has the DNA TGTGCCAGCAGCGCTGGGGGGGGCCGTCGATATTATGAAGAGACCCAGTACTTC. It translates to CASSAGGGRRYYEETQYF.

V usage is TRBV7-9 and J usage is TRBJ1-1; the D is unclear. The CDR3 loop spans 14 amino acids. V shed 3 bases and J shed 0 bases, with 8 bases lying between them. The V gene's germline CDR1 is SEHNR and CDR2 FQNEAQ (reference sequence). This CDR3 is CASSFTQMNTEAFF. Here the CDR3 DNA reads TGTGCCAGCAGCTTTACTCAAATGAACACTGAAGCTTTCTTT.

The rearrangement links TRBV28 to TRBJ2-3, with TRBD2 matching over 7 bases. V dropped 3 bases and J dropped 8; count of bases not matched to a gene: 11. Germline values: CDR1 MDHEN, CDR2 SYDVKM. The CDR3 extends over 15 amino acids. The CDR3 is CASSLAGDPLTTQYF. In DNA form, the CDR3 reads TGTGCCAGCAGTTTGGCGGGGGACCCCCTAACTACGCAGTATTTT.

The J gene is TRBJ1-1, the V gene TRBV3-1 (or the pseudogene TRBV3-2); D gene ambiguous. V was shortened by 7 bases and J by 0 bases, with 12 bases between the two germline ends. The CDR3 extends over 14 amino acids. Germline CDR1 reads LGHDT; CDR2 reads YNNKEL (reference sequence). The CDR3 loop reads CASMAGIMNTEAFF. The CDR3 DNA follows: TGTGCCAGCATGGCGGGAATAATGAACACTGAAGCTTTCTTT.

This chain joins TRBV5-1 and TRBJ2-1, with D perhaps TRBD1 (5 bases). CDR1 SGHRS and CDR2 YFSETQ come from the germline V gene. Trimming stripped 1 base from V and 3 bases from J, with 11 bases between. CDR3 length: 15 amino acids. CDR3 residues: CASSLRGADYNEQFF. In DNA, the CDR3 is TGCGCCAGCAGCTTGAGGGGCGCAGACTACAATGAGCAGTTCTTC.

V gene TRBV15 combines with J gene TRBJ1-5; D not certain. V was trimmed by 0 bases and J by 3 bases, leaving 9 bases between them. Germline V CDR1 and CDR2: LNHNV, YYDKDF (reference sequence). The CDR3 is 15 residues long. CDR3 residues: CATSREKLLNQPQHF. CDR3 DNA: TGTGCCACCAGCAGAGAGAAATTACTCAATCAGCCCCAGCATTTT.

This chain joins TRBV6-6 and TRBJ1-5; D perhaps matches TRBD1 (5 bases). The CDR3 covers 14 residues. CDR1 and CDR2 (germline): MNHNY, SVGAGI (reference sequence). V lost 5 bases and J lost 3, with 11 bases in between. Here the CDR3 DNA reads TGTGCCAGCAGTCACCGGGACTCCAATCAGCCCCAGCATTTT. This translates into CASSHRDSNQPQHF.

The CDR3 spells CASTRDRGQPQHF. Here the CDR3 DNA reads TGTGCCAGCACCCGGGACAGGGGTCAGCCCCAGCATTTT. This chain connects TRBV7-2 to TRBJ1-5; 10 nucleotides match TRBD1. The CDR3 spans 13 residues. Per the germline V gene, CDR1 is SGHTA and CDR2 is FQGNSA. V shed 7 bases and J 6 bases; nucleotides not matched to a gene: 3. Full variable domain (outside the CDR3, taken from reference TRBV7-2 and TRBJ1-5): GAGVSQSPSNKVTEKGKDVELRCDPISGHTALYWYRQSLGQGLEFLIYFQGNSAPDKSGLPSDRFSAERTGGSVSTLTIQRTQQEDSAVYLCASTRDRGQPQHFGDGTRLSIL.

The CDR3 sequence: CASSFRHPQQETQYF. DNA of the CDR3: TGCGCCAGCAGCTTTCGACACCCTCAGCAAGAGACCCAGTACTTC. V is TRBV5-1 and J is TRBJ2-5, with D unresolved. The germline V gene encodes CDR1 SGHRS and CDR2 YFSETQ. The V gene lost 2 bases and the J gene lost 2 bases, with 13 bases spanning the gap. The CDR3 is 15 amino acids.

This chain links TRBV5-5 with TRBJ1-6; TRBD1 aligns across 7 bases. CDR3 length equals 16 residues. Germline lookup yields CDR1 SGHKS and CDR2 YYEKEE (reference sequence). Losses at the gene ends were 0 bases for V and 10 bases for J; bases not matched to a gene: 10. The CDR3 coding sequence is TGTGCCAGCAGCTTGGCCGGAGGGACAGTCAAGTCACCCCTCCACTTT. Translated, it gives CASSLAGGTVKSPLHF.

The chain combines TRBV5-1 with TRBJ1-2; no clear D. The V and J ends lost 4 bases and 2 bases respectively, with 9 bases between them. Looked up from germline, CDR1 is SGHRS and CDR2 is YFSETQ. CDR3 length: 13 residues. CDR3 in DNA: TGCGCCAGCAGCCAAACGGTGAACTATGGCTACACCTTC. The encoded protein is CASSQTVNYGYTF.

In nucleotides, the CDR3 is TGCAGTGCTAGTCCGGGACTAGCGGGAAAAAAAAACATTCAGTACTTC. This translates into CSASPGLAGKKNIQYF. This sequence joins TRBV20-1 and TRBJ2-4; 13 bases fit TRBD2. The ends lost 3 bases at V and 4 bases at J; junction bases unmatched: 6. From germline, CDR1 is DFQATT and CDR2 SNEGSKA (reference sequence). The CDR3 consists of 16 residues.

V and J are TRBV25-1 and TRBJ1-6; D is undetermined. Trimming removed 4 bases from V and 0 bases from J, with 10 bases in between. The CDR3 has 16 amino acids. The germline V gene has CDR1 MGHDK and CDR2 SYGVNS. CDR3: CASSVIGSSYNSPLHF. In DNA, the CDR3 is TGTGCCAGCAGTGTAATAGGGAGCTCCTATAATTCACCCCTCCACTTT. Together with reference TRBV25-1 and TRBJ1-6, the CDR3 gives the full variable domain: EADIYQTPRYLVIGTGKKITLECSQTMGHDKMYWYQQDPGMELHLIHYSYGVNSTEKGDLSSESTVSRIRTEHFPLTLESARPSHTSQYLCASSVIGSSYNSPLHFGNGTRLTVT.

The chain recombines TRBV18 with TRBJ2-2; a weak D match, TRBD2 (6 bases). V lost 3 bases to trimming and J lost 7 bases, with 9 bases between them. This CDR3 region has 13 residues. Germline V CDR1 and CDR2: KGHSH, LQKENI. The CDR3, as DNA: TGTGCCAGCTCACCGAGGAGGGGCGGGGAGCTGTTTTTT. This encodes CASSPRRGGELFF.

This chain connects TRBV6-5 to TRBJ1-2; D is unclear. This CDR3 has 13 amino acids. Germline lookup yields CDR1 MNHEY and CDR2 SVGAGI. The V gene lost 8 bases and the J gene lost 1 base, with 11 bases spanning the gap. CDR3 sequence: CASRPGVNYGYTF. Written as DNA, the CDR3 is TGTGCCAGCCGTCCCGGGGTTAACTATGGCTACACCTTC.

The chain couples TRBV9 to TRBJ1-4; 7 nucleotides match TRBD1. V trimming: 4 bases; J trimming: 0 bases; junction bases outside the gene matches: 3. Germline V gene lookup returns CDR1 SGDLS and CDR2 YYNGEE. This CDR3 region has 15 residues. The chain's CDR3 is CASSSRGATNEKLFF. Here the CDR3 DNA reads TGTGCCAGCAGCTCCAGGGGGGCAACTAATGAAAAACTGTTTTTT.

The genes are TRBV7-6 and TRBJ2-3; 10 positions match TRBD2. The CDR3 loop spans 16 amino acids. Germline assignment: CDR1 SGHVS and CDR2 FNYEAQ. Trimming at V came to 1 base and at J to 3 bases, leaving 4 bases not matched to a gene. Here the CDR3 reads CASSLGTSGKTDTQYF. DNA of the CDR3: TGTGCCAGCAGCTTAGGTACTAGCGGGAAAACAGATACGCAGTATTTT.

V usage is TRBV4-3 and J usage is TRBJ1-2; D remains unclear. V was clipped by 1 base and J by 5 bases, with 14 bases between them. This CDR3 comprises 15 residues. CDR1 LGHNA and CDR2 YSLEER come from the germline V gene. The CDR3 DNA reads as TGCGCCAGCAGCCAAGGAGGTGCAGGAGGATATGGCTACACCTTC. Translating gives CASSQGGAGGYGYTF.

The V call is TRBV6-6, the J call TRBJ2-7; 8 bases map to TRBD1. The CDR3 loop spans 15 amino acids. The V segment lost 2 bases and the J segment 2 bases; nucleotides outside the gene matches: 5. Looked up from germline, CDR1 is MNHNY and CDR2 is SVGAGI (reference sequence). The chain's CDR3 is CASSYALTGAYEQYF. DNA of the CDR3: TGTGCCAGCAGTTACGCCCTGACAGGGGCCTACGAGCAGTACTTC.

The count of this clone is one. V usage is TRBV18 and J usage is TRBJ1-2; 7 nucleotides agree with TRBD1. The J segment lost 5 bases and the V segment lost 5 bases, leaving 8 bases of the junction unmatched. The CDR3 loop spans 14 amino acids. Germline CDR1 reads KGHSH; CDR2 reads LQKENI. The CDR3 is CASSIQGKEYGYTF. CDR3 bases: TGTGCCAGCTCAATACAGGGGAAGGAGTATGGCTACACCTTC.

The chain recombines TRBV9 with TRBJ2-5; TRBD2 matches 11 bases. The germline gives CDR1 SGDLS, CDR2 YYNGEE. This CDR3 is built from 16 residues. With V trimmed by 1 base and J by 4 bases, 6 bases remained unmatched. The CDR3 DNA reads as TGTGCCAGCAGCGTATCATCTAGCGGGGGGTTAGAGACCCAGTACTTC. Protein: CASSVSSSGGLETQYF. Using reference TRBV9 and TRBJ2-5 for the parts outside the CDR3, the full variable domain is DSGVTQTPKHLITATGQRVTLRCSPRSGDLSVYWYQQSLDQGLQFLIQYYNGEERAKGNILERFSAQQFPDLHSELNLSSLELGDSALYFCASSVSSSGGLETQYFGPGTRLLVL.

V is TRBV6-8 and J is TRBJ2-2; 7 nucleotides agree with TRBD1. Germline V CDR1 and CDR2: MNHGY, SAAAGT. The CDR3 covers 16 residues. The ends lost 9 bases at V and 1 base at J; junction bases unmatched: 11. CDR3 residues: CASEATGEGNTGELFF. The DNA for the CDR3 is TGTGCCAGTGAGGCTACAGGGGAAGGGAACACCGGGGAGCTGTTTTTT.

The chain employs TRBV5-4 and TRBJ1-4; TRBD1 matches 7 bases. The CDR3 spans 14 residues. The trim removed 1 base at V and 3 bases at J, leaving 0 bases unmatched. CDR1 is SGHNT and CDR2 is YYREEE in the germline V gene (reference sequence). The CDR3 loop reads CASSLTGANEKLFF. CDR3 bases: TGTGCCAGCAGCTTGACAGGGGCTAATGAAAAACTGTTTTTT.